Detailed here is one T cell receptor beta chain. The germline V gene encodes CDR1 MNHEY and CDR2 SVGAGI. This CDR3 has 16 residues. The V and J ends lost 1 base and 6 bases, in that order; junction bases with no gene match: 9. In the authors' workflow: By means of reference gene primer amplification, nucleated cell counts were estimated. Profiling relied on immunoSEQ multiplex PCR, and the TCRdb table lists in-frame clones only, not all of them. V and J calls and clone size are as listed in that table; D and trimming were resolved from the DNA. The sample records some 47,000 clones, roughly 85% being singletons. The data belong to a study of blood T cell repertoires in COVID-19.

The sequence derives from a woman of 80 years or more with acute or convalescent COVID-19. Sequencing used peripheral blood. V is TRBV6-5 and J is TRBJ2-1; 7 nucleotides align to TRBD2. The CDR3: CASSYLSGTTPNEQFF. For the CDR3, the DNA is TGTGCCAGCAGTTACTTATCCGGGACTACCCCCAATGAGCAGTTCTTC.